These 12 T cell receptor beta chains originate from one sample sequenced in a study of OX40 agonist ivuxolimab in advanced cancers. Generated by immunoSEQ multiplex PCR, the TCRdb table keeps only in-frame clones and is missing some. Of tens of thousands of clones listed, about nine tenths were seen once; the top ten hold roughly 0.5%. Sequencing used CD4+ or CD8+ T cells sorted from blood, obtained in a trial of the OX40 agonist ivuxolimab. The receptors originated from an adult with an advanced solid tumor such as melanoma, head and neck, liver or kidney cancer.

The CDR3 bases are TGTGCCAGCAGCCGGACTAGCAGAGAGGGAGAGACCCAGTACTTC. Translating gives CASSRTSREGETQYF. The chain recombines TRBV9 with TRBJ2-5, with TRBD2 identical over 8 bases. The CDR3 totals 15 residues. After removal of 4 bases from V and 4 bases from J, the junction contained 9 bases not matched to a gene. Per the germline V gene, CDR1 is SGDLS and CDR2 is YYNGEE.

This rearrangement joins TRBV18 to TRBJ2-5; D may be TRBD1 (5 bases). Trimming took 2 bases from V and 5 from J, leaving 15 bases between them. This CDR3 has 15 amino acids. Germline V gene sequence: CDR1 KGHSH, CDR2 LQKENI. CDR3 bases: TGTGCCAGCTCACCAGTAAAGCAGGGTCGGGAGACCCAGTACTTC. Encoded protein: CASSPVKQGRETQYF.

V and J are TRBV10-3 and TRBJ2-2; D ambiguous. Germline loops: CDR1 ENHRY, CDR2 SYGVKD. Trimming pared 3 bases from V and 2 bases from J, leaving 10 bases between. This CDR3 contains 15 residues. The CDR3 sequence is CAISDQTRNTGELFF. CDR3 sequence (DNA): TGTGCCATCAGTGACCAGACCCGCAACACCGGGGAGCTGTTTTTT.

The CDR3, as DNA: TGTGCCAGCAGCCCTGGGACTTCCTACAATGAGCAGTTCTTC. Translated, it gives CASSPGTSYNEQFF. This chain joins TRBV5-4 and TRBJ2-1, with D tentatively TRBD2 (6 bases). There are 14 residues in the CDR3. Trimming took 4 bases from V and 1 from J, leaving 9 bases between them. Germline loops: CDR1 SGHNT, CDR2 YYREEE (reference sequence).

The chain combines TRBV19 with TRBJ1-1; perhaps TRBD1 as D (5 bases). V was trimmed by 7 bases and J by 1 base, leaving 10 bases between them. The CDR3 sequence is 13 residues long. Per the germline V gene, CDR1 is LNHDA and CDR2 is SQIVND (reference sequence). For the CDR3, the DNA is TGTGCCAGTACCAGGGACCCGAACACTGAAGCTTTCTTT. This encodes CASTRDPNTEAFF.

The chain combines TRBV6-1 with TRBJ2-7; D is possibly TRBD2 (6 bases). Germline-derived CDR1 and CDR2 are MNHNS and SASEGT. The CDR3 length is 13 residues. The V end was cut by 1 base, the J end by 2 bases, with 6 bases between. In DNA, the CDR3 is TGTGCCAGCAGTGAAGGGACTACCTACGAGCAGTACTTC. It is translated as CASSEGTTYEQYF.

The chain recombines TRBV7-8 with TRBJ2-1; TRBD2 matches at 8 bases. This CDR3 has 15 residues. The ends lost 4 bases at V and 6 bases at J; junction bases unmatched: 8. Per germline, CDR1 SGHVS and CDR2 FQNEAQ. CDR3 in amino acids: CASSSAYAGGNEQFF. The DNA of the CDR3 is TGTGCCAGCAGCTCGGCCTACGCGGGAGGCAATGAGCAGTTCTTC.

This clone is a singleton in its sample. The chain joins TRBV28 to TRBJ2-7, with D possibly matching TRBD1 (5 bases). The CDR3 consists of 12 residues. V lost 6 bases and J 6 bases, leaving 12 bases between the germline ends. The V gene's germline CDR1 is MDHEN and CDR2 SYDVKM. The CDR3 bases are TGTGCCAGCAGCCTTTGGGGCCGCGAGCAGTACTTC. Translating gives CASSLWGREQYF. The full variable domain, rest sourced from reference TRBV28 and TRBJ2-7, is DVKVTQSSRYLVKRTGEKVFLECVQDMDHENMFWYRQDPGLGLRLIYFSYDVKMKEKGDIPEGYSVSREKKERFSLILESASTNQTSMYLCASSLWGREQYFGPGTRLTVT.

The chain carries TRBV5-1 and TRBJ2-1, with 10 bases aligning to TRBD2. The CDR3 loop spans 17 amino acids. V was clipped by 3 bases and J by 0 bases; unmatched bases: 6. Germline values: CDR1 SGHRS, CDR2 YFSETQ. CDR3 bases: TGCGCCAGCAGCTCAGGACTAGCGGCTAGCTCCTACAATGAGCAGTTCTTC. It translates to CASSSGLAASSYNEQFF.

The chain combines TRBV28 with TRBJ2-6; D unresolved. This CDR3 contains 14 residues. Germline V gene data show CDR1 as MDHEN and CDR2 as SYDVKM. Trimming cost V 7 bases and J 3 bases, with 10 bases left between them. The CDR3 loop is CASTPRIGANVLTF. The CDR3, as DNA: TGTGCCAGCACCCCTAGAATTGGGGCCAACGTCCTGACTTTC.

This chain links TRBV11-2 with TRBJ1-2; D ambiguous. Trimming cost V 5 bases and J 4 bases, with 8 bases left between them. This CDR3 region has 12 residues. Germline CDR1 is SGHAT and CDR2 is FQNNGV. The CDR3 region has the DNA TGTGCCAGCAGCCTCATGATCTATGGCTACACCTTC. It specifies CASSLMIYGYTF.

For this clone: Additional DNA sequences in this sample encode the identical CDR3. The chain links TRBV2 to TRBJ2-7; D is perhaps TRBD1 (6 bases). V was pared by 8 bases and J by 5 bases, with 19 bases between. Germline lookup yields CDR1 SNHLY and CDR2 FYNNEI. The CDR3 runs to 14 residues. The DNA of the CDR3 is TGTGCCAGCTTAGGTAGGGGGACACCCAACGAGCAGTACTTC. It encodes CASLGRGTPNEQYF.